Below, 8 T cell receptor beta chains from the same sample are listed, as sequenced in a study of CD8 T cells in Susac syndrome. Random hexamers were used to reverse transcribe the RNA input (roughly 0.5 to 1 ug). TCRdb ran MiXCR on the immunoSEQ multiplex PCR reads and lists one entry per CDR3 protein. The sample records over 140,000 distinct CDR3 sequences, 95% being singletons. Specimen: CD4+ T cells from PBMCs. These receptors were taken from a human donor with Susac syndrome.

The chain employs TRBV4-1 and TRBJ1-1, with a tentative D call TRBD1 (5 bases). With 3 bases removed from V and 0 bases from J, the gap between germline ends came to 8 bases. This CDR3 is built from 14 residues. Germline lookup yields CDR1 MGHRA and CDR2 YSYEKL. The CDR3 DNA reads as TGCGCCAGCAGCCACCAGGGAGTGAACACTGAAGCTTTCTTT. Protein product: CASSHQGVNTEAFF.

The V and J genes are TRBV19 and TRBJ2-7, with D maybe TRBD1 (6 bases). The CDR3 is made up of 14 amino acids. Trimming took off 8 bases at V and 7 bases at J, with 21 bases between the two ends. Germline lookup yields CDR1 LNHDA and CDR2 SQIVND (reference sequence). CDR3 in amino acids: CASSDTFQGTEQYF. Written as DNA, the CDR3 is TGTGCCAGTTCCGACACCTTCCAGGGGACAGAGCAGTACTTC.

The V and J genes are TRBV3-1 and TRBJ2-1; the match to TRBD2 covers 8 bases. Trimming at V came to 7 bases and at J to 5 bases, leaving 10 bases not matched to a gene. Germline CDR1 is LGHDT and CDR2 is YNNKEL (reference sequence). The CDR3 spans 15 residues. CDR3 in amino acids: CASTSTSGSNNEQFF. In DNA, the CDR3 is TGTGCCAGCACCTCCACTAGCGGAAGCAACAATGAGCAGTTCTTC.

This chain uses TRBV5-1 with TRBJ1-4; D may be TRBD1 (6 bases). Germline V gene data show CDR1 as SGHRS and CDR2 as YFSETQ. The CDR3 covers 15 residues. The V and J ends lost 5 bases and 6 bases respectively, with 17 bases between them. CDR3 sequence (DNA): TGCGCCAGCAGATATCTGGGACAACGGGATGAAAAACTGTTTTTT. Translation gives CASRYLGQRDEKLFF.

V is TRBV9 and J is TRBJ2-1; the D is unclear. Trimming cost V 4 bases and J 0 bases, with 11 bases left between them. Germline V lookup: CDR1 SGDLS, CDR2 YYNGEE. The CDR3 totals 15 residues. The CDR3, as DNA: TGTGCCAGCAGCCCCAGCTTTAGCTCCTACAATGAGCAGTTCTTC. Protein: CASSPSFSSYNEQFF.

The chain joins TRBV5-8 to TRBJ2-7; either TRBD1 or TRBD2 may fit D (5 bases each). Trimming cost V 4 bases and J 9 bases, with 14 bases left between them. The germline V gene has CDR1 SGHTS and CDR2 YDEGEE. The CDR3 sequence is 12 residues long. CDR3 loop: CASSGDGLTQYF. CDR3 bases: TGTGCCAGCAGCGGGGACGGCCTTACGCAGTACTTC.

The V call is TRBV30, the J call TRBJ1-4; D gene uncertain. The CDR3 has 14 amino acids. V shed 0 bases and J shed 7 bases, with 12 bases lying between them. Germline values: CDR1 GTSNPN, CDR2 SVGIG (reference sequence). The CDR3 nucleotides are TGTGCCTGGAGTGTACTGGCGGCGGGTGAAAAACTGTTTTTT. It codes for CAWSVLAAGEKLFF.

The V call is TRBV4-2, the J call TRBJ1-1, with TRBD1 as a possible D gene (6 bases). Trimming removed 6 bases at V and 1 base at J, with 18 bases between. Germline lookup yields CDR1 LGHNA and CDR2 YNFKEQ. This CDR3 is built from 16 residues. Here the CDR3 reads CASSRSSTGRNTEAFF. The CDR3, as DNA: TGTGCCAGCAGTCGATCTTCGACAGGCCGGAACACTGAAGCTTTCTTT.